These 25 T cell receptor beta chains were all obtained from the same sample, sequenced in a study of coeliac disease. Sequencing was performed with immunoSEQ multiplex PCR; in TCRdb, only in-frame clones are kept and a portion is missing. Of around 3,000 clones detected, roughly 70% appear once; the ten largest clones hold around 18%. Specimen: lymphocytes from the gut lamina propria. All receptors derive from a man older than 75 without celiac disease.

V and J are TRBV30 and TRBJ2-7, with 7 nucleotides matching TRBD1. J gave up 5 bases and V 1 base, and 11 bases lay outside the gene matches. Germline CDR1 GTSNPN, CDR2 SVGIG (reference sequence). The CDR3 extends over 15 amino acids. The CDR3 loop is CAWSASSTGSDEQYF. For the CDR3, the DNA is TGTGCCTGGAGTGCGTCTTCGACAGGGAGCGACGAGCAGTACTTC.

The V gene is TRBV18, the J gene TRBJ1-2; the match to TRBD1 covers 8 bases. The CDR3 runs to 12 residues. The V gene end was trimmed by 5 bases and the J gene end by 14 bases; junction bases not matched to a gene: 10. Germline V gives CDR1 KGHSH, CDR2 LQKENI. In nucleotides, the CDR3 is TGTGCCAGCTCAGCGACAGGGGATTTCCTTACCTTC. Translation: CASSATGDFLTF.

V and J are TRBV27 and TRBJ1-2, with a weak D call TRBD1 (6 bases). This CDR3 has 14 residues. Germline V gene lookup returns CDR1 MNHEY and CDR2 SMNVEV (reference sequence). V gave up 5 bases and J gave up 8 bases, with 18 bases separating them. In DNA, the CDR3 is TGTGCCAGCAGTAAAACGGGGGGCAGAGGGGGCTACACCTTC. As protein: CASSKTGGRGGYTF.

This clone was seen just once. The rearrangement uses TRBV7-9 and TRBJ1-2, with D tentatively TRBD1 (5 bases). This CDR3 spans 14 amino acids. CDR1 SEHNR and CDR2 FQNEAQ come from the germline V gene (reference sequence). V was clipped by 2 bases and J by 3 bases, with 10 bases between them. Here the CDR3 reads CASSLTIGDYGYTF. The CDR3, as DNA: TGTGCCAGCAGCTTAACAATAGGGGACTATGGCTACACCTTC.

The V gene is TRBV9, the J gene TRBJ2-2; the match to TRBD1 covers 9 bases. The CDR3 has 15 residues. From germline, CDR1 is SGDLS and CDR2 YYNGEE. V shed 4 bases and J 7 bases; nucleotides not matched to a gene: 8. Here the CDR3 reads CASSNRDRVIGELFF. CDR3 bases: TGTGCCAGCAGCAACCGGGACAGGGTCATCGGGGAGCTGTTTTTT.

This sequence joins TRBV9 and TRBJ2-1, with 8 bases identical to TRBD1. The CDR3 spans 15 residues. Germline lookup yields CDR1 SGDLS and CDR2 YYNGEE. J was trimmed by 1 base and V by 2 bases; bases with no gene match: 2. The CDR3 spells CASSVGQGSYNEQFF. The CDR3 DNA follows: TGTGCCAGCAGCGTCGGACAGGGATCCTACAATGAGCAGTTCTTC.

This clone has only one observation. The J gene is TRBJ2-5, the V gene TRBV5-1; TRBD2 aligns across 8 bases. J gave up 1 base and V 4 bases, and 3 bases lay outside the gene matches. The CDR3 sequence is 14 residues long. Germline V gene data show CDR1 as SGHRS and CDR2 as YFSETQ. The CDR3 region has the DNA TGCGCCAGCAGCGACGGGAGGGCCCAAGAGACCCAGTACTTC. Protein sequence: CASSDGRAQETQYF. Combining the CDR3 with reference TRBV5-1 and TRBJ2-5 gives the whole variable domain KAGVTQTPRYLIKTRGQQVTLSCSPISGHRSVSWYQQTPGQGLQFLFEYFSETQRNKGNFPGRFSGRQFSNSRSEMNVSTLELGDSALYLCASSDGRAQETQYFGPGTRLLVL.

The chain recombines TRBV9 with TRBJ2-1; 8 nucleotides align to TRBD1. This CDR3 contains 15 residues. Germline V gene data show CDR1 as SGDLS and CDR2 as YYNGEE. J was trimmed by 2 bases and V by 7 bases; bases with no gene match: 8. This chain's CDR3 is CASGPRDRTYNEQFF. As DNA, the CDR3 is TGTGCCAGCGGCCCTCGGGACAGGACCTACAATGAGCAGTTCTTC.

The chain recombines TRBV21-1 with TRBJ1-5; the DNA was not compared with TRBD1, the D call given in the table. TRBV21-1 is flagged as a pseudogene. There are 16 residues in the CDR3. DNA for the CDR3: TGTGCCAGCAGCAAAGTGGACAGGGTTGGTGATCAGCCCCAGCATTTT. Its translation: CASSKVDRVGDQPQHF.

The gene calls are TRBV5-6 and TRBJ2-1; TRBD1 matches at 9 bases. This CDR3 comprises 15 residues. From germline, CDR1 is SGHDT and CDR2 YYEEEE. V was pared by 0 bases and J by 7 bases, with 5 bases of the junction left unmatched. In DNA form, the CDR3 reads TGTGCCAGCAGCTTGGTAATAGGACAGGGGAATGAGCAGTTCTTC. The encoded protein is CASSLVIGQGNEQFF.

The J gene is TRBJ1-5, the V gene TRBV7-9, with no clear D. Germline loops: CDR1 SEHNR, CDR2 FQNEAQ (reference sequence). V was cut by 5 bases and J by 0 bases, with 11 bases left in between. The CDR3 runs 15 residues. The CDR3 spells CASSQGGYSNQPQHF. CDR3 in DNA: TGTGCCAGCAGCCAAGGAGGTTATAGCAATCAGCCCCAGCATTTT.

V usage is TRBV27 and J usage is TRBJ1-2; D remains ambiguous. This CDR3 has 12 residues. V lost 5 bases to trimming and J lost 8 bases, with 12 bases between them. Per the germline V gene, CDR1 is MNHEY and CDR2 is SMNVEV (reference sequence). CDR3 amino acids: CASSSNRRGYTF. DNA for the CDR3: TGTGCCAGCAGTAGCAATAGGAGGGGCTACACCTTC.

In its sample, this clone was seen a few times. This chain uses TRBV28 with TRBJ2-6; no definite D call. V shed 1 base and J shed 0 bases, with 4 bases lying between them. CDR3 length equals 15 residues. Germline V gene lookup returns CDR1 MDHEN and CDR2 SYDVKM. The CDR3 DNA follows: TGTGCCAGCAGTTTATCTGTCTCTGGGGCCAACGTCCTGACTTTC. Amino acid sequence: CASSLSVSGANVLTF.

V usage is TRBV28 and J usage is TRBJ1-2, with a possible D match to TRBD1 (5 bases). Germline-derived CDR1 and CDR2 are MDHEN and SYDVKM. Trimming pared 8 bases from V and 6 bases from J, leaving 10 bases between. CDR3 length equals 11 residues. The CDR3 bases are TGTGCCAGCGGGGGGAGGGATGGCTACACCTTC. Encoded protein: CASGGRDGYTF.

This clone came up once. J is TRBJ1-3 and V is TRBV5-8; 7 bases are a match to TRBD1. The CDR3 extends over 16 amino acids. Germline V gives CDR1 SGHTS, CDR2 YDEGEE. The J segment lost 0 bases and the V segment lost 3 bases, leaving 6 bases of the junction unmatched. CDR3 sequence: CASSSGQKSSGNTIYF. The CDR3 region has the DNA TGTGCCAGCAGCTCGGGACAGAAGAGCTCTGGAAACACCATATATTTT.

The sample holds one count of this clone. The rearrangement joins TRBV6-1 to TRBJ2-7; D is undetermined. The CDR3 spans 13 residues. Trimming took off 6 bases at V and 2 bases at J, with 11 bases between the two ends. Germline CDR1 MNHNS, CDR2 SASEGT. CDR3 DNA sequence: TGTGCCAGCAGGAAGGAACAGACCTACGAGCAGTACGTC. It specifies CASRKEQTYEQYV.

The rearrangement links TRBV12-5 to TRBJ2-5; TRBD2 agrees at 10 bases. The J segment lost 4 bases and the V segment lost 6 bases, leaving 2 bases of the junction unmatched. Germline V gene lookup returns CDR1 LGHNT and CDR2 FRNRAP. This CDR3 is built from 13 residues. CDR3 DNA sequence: TGTGCTAGTGGAAGCGGGAGGGTAGAGACCCAGTACTTC. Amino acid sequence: CASGSGRVETQYF.

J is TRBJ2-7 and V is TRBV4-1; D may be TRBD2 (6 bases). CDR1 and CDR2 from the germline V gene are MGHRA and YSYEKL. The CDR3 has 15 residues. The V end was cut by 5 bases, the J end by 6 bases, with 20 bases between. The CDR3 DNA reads TGCGCCAGCAGCGAGGAGACCCAACGGGGGAGCGAGCAGTACTTC. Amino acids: CASSEETQRGSEQYF.

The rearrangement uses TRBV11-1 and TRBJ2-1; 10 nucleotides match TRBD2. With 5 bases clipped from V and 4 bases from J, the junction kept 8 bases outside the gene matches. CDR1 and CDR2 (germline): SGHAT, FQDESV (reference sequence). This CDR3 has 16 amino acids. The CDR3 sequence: CASSPRLAGLYNEQFF. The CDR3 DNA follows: TGTGCCAGCAGCCCTCGACTAGCGGGCCTATACAATGAGCAGTTCTTC.

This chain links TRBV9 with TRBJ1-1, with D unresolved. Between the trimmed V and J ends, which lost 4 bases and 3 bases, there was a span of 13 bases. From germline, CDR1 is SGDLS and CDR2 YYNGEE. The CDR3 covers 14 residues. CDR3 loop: CASSPSLSDTEAFF. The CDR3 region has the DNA TGTGCCAGCAGCCCCTCGTTATCTGACACTGAAGCTTTCTTT.

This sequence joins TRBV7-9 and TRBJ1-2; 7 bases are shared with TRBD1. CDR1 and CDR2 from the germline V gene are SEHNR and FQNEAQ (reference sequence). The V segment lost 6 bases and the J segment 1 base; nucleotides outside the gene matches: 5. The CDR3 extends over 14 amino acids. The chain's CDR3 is CASSRQGLNYGYTF. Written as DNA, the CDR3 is TGTGCCAGCAGTAGACAGGGACTTAACTATGGCTACACCTTC.

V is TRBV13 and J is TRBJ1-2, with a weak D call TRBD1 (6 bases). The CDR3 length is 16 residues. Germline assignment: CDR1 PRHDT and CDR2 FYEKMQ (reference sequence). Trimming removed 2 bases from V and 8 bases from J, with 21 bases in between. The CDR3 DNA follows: TGTGCCAGCAGCTTAAGAGGGAAAGGGGGGGCCTGGGGCTACACCTTC. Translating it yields CASSLRGKGGAWGYTF.

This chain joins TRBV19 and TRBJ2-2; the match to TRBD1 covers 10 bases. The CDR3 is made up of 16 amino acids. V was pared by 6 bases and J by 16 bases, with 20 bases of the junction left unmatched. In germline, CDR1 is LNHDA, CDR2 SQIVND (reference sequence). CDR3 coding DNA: TGTGCCAGTAGCCCTGACAGGGGGCGCGGAAGCGGGAAGGAGTTTTTT. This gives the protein CASSPDRGRGSGKEFF. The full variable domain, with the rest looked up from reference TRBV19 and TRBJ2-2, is DGGITQSPKYLFRKEGQNVTLSCEQNLNHDAMYWYRQDPGQGLRLIYYSQIVNDFQKGDIAEGYSVSREKKESFPLTVTSAQKNPTAFYLCASSPDRGRGSGKEFFGEGSRLTVL.

CDR3 region: CASRPERETQYF. The CDR3 DNA reads as TGTGCCAGCAGACCAGAGCGGGAGACGCAGTATTTT. The chain uses TRBV5-5 and TRBJ2-3; 8 bases line up with TRBD2. The CDR3 sequence is 12 residues long. CDR1 and CDR2 from the germline V gene are SGHKS and YYEKEE (reference sequence). J lost 9 bases, V lost 5 bases, and 5 bases had no gene match.

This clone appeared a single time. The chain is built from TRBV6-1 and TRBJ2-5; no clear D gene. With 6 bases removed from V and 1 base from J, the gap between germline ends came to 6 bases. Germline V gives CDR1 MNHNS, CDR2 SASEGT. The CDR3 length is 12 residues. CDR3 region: CASRASQETQYF. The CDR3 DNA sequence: TGTGCCAGCAGGGCATCCCAAGAGACCCAGTACTTC.